Below are 6 T cell receptor beta chains sequenced from a single sample in a study of siplizumab effects on memory and regulatory T cells. The protocol was immunoSEQ multiplex PCR, while the TCRdb copy is restricted to in-frame clones and leaves out a portion. This sample yields over 100,000 clones, of which 92% are seen a single time; 0.65% to 0.9% belongs to the top ten. The specimen sequenced was Tregs sorted from blood. Receptors were obtained from a human donor in good health.

The chain joins TRBV25-1 to TRBJ2-2; D gene ambiguous. The CDR3 runs to 15 residues. The germline V gene encodes CDR1 MGHDK and CDR2 SYGVNS. V gave up 6 bases and J gave up 2 bases, with 13 bases separating them. The CDR3 loop reads CASSLTGGNTGELFF. The CDR3 DNA follows: TGTGCCAGCAGCTTAACGGGCGGTAACACCGGGGAGCTGTTTTTT.

The chain recombines TRBV9 with TRBJ2-1; maybe TRBD2 (6 bases). The V gene lost 0 bases and the J gene lost 4 bases, with 14 bases spanning the gap. The CDR3 loop spans 16 amino acids. Germline V gives CDR1 SGDLS, CDR2 YYNGEE. The CDR3 loop reads CASSVEGGAFYNEQFF. The CDR3 bases are TGTGCCAGCAGCGTAGAAGGCGGGGCCTTTTACAATGAGCAGTTCTTC.

The chain employs TRBV27 and TRBJ2-3; either TRBD1 or TRBD2 may fit D (5 bases each). Trimming shortened V by 3 bases and J by 6 bases, and 19 bases separated the two germline ends. CDR3 length equals 16 residues. Germline V gene data show CDR1 as MNHEY and CDR2 as SMNVEV (reference sequence). CDR3 bases: TGTGCCAGCAGTTTGTTGGGGCGCGGGCAGGACGATACGCAGTATTTT. Translating gives CASSLLGRGQDDTQYF.

This clone has a handful of counts. The chain employs TRBV7-3 and TRBJ1-2; no clear D. CDR3 length: 13 residues. The V gene's germline CDR1 is SGHTA and CDR2 FQGTGA. Between the trimmed V and J ends, which lost 3 bases and 6 bases, there was a span of 11 bases. CDR3 residues: CASSFGQGNGYTF. CDR3 coding DNA: TGTGCCAGCAGCTTCGGGCAAGGAAATGGCTACACCTTC.

The chain uses TRBV2 and TRBJ2-3; D is ambiguous. The CDR3 spans 12 residues. Between the trimmed V and J ends, which lost 8 bases and 2 bases, there was a span of 8 bases. Germline V gives CDR1 SNHLY, CDR2 FYNNEI. DNA of the CDR3: TGTGCCAGCGCACTTTTCACAGATACGCAGTATTTT. It codes for CASALFTDTQYF.

The chain couples TRBV25-1 to TRBJ2-7; 7 bases map to TRBD2. The CDR3 loop spans 13 amino acids. Germline CDR1 is MGHDK and CDR2 is SYGVNS. V lost 9 bases to trimming and J lost 3 bases; unmatched junction nucleotides: 8. CDR3 sequence reads: CASKVWGGYEQYF. In nucleotides, the CDR3 is TGTGCCAGTAAGGTGTGGGGGGGCTACGAGCAGTACTTC.